This T cell receptor (beta chain) came from a study of blood T cell repertoires in COVID-19. Study-wide context: COVID-19 samples, acute and convalescent, were from the United States, Italy and Spain.

Germline values: CDR1 MNHEY, CDR2 SMNVEV (reference sequence). The CDR3 has 15 residues. Trimming stripped 0 bases from V and 2 bases from J, with 9 bases between. This clone occurred many times. Original methodology: Nucleated cell number was recorded as an estimate derived from reference gene primer amplification. Assay: immunoSEQ multiplex PCR; the TCRdb copy retains only in-frame clones and omits some. V and J calls and clone size follow that table, whereas D and trimming were derived from the DNA. Of about 170,000 clones in the sample, roughly 91% were seen once. This chain joins TRBV27 and TRBJ2-3; a possible D gene is TRBD2 (5 bases). This receptor was identified in a man aged 50 to 60 who had recovered from COVID-19. Source material: peripheral blood. Written as DNA, the CDR3 is TGTGCCAGCAGTTTATCGAACGGGATCACAGATACGCAGTATTTT. The encoded protein is CASSLSNGITDTQYF.